Below are 4 T cell receptor beta chains sequenced from a single sample in a study of T cell changes during pregnancy in multiple sclerosis. Using immunoSEQ multiplex PCR, the repertoire was profiled, and TCRdb retains in-frame clones only, with some absent. The sample holds about 12,000 clones, over 90% seen once. The sequencing used CD4+ T cells from peripheral blood mononuclear cells, collected before pregnancy. The receptors were sampled from a female donor with multiple sclerosis, enrolled in a pregnancy study.

The rearrangement uses TRBV30 and TRBJ2-2; 14 bases line up with TRBD2. CDR1 is GTSNPN, CDR2 SVGIG, per germline (reference sequence). This CDR3 spans 16 amino acids. The trim removed 0 bases at V and 7 bases at J, leaving 4 bases unmatched. Here the CDR3 DNA reads TGTGCCTGGAGTGTTCCGGGACTAGCGGGGGTCGGGGAGCTGTTTTTT. It is translated as CAWSVPGLAGVGELFF.

This clone showed up just once. The chain joins TRBV7-6 to TRBJ1-5; TRBD1 matches at 8 bases. Trimming removed 4 bases from V and 4 bases from J; junction bases left unmatched: 3. Germline V gives CDR1 SGHVS, CDR2 FNYEAQ. The CDR3 has 14 amino acids. Written as DNA, the CDR3 is TGTGCCAGCAGCTCCGACAGGGGAAATCAGCCCCAGCATTTT. It translates to CASSSDRGNQPQHF.

This clone was detected only once. This sequence joins TRBV7-2 and TRBJ2-5; 15 bases map to TRBD2. CDR1 is SGHTA and CDR2 is FQGNSA in the germline V gene. V dropped 8 bases and J dropped 5; count of bases not matched to a gene: 3. The CDR3 runs to 14 residues. DNA of the CDR3: TGTGCCAGCGGACTAGCGGGGGGGCTGGAGACCCAGTACTTC. Residues: CASGLAGGLETQYF.

The V and J genes are TRBV7-2 and TRBJ2-2; no reliable D call. This CDR3 is 13 amino acids long. The germline CDR1 and CDR2 sequences are SGHTA and FQGNSA. V was clipped by 5 bases and J by 5 bases, with 9 bases between them. The CDR3 loop reads CASSRIATGELFF. CDR3 DNA: TGTGCCAGCAGCAGGATAGCTACCGGGGAGCTGTTTTTT. Combining the CDR3 with reference TRBV7-2 and TRBJ2-2 gives the whole variable domain GAGVSQSPSNKVTEKGKDVELRCDPISGHTALYWYRQSLGQGLEFLIYFQGNSAPDKSGLPSDRFSAERTGGSVSTLTIQRTQQEDSAVYLCASSRIATGELFFGEGSRLTVL.